The clone carrying this TCR beta chain turned up a few times. The repertoire was sequenced with immunoSEQ multiplex PCR; TCRdb's copy has only in-frame clones and lacks some. The data contain approximately 31,000 clones, roughly 85% of them singletons. The record originates from a study of blood T cell repertoires in COVID-19. Germline CDR1 and CDR2: WNHNN and SYGVQD (reference sequence). The length of the CDR3 is 19 residues. The V gene lost 2 bases and the J gene lost 5 bases, with 22 bases spanning the gap. The specimen was peripheral blood. The sequence derives from a man aged 80 or over with active COVID-19. V is TRBV10-1 and J is TRBJ1-6; the D gene is possibly TRBD1 (6 bases). CDR3 DNA sequence: TGCGCCAGCAGTGAGCTGTATGACAGGCTGGGAGAAAATAATTCACCCCTCCACTTT. Amino acid sequence: CASSELYDRLGENNSPLHF.